Listed here is a single T cell receptor (beta chain). V shed 5 bases and J shed 0 bases, with 16 bases lying between them. This CDR3 has 16 residues. Germline V gene data show CDR1 as GTSNPN and CDR2 as SVGIG (reference sequence). This sample stems from a study of blood T cell repertoires in COVID-19. Whole-study context: The United States, Italy and Spain were the sources of the acute and convalescent COVID-19 samples. PBMCs, B-cell-depleted T cells, or T cells were the source of the cDNA or gDNA that made up the material.

The assay was immunoSEQ multiplex PCR, and TCRdb's table has in-frame clones only and misses some. The sample has about 97,000 clones, approximately 85% seen once. The chain links TRBV30 to TRBJ2-2; D may be TRBD2 (6 bases). The sequenced material came from peripheral blood. This TCR was sampled from a man aged 40-49 years with active or convalescent COVID-19. The CDR3: CAWRRALDSNTGELFF. Here the CDR3 DNA reads TGTGCCTGGCGGAGGGCGCTGGATTCGAACACCGGGGAGCTGTTTTTT. The full variable domain, rest sourced from reference TRBV30 and TRBJ2-2, is SQTIHQWPATLVQPVGSPLSLECTVEGTSNPNLYWYRQAAGRGLQLLFYSVGIGQISSEVPQNLSASRPQDRQFILSSKKLLLSDSGFYLCAWRRALDSNTGELFFGEGSRLTVL.